This entry features one TCR beta chain sequence. This sample includes further DNA sequences coding for the same CDR3. These data originate in a study of blood T cell repertoires in COVID-19. Sequenced by immunoSEQ multiplex PCR; TCRdb stores in-frame clones only, minus some. The repertoire consists of about 120,000 clones, with 82% occurring once and the leading ten covering less than 9%. The receptor comes from a man in his sixties or seventies with active or convalescent COVID-19. The sample consisted of peripheral blood.

DNA for the CDR3: TGTGCCAGCAGCCCGGGGGGGCAAGAGACCCAGTACTTC. Translating gives CASSPGGQETQYF. The genes are TRBV3-1 (or the pseudogene TRBV3-2) and TRBJ2-5, with TRBD2 matching 8 bases. The CDR3 spans 13 residues. CDR1 and CDR2 (germline): LGHDT, YNNKEL (reference sequence). V lost 4 bases to trimming and J lost 2 bases; unmatched junction nucleotides: 0.